What follows are 10 T cell receptor beta chains derived from one specimen sequenced in a study of T-cell memory formation after mild COVID-19. TCRdb re-analysed the 5' RACE reads in MiXCR, keeping a single row per CDR3 protein. Among 400,000 to 500,000 distinct CDR3 sequences listed, under 20% were seen once. Sequencing input: PBMCs or a T cell subset sorted from them (not recorded which). The receptor source for this set is a man in his late teens or twenties who had mild COVID-19 (a few samples of this study predate the infection). Cell type and time point are not known.

This clonotype came up once. This chain connects TRBV5-1 to TRBJ1-1; 8 positions agree with TRBD1. CDR1 is SGHRS and CDR2 is YFSETQ in the germline V gene. The length of the CDR3 is 14 residues. V lost 7 bases to trimming and J lost 9 bases; unmatched junction nucleotides: 14. The CDR3 sequence: CASATGQGVWQAFF. The CDR3 region has the DNA TGCGCCAGCGCGACCGGACAGGGTGTTTGGCAAGCTTTCTTT.

In this sample, this clonotype turned up many times. The chain joins TRBV7-8 to TRBJ1-2; no clear D. There are 15 residues in the CDR3. V was trimmed by 1 base and J by 0 bases, leaving 9 bases between them. The germline CDR1 and CDR2 sequences are SGHVS and FQNEAQ. The CDR3 loop reads CASSLVFGSNYGYTF. Written as DNA, the CDR3 is TGTGCCAGCAGCTTAGTTTTTGGGTCTAACTATGGCTACACCTTC.

This clonotype was seen only a few times. V usage is TRBV6-2 or TRBV6-3 and J usage is TRBJ2-7; D tentatively reads TRBD1 or TRBD2 (5 bases each). This CDR3 region has 15 residues. Trimming stripped 7 bases from V and 4 bases from J, with 20 bases between. The germline CDR1 and CDR2 sequences are MNHEY and SVGEGT. The CDR3 loop is CASTPLPGRRYEQYV. The CDR3 DNA reads TGTGCCAGCACCCCCCTTCCGGGACGGAGATACGAGCAGTACGTC.

The chain joins TRBV5-4 to TRBJ1-1; TRBD1 might be the D (6 bases). Germline V gene lookup returns CDR1 SGHNT and CDR2 YYREEE (reference sequence). The CDR3 loop spans 14 amino acids. V was pared by 0 bases and J by 6 bases, with 12 bases between. The CDR3 DNA is TGTGCCAGCAGCTTGGACCCAGGGGACGCTGAAGCTTTCTTT. Translated: CASSLDPGDAEAFF.

The chain couples TRBV4-3 to TRBJ2-1, with D perhaps matching TRBD2 (5 bases). Germline values: CDR1 LGHNA, CDR2 YSLEER. V lost 0 bases and J 0 bases, leaving 15 bases between the germline ends. The CDR3 sequence is 18 residues long. This CDR3 is CASSQDLLVGSSYNEQFF. The DNA for the CDR3 is TGCGCCAGCAGCCAAGATCTTCTGGTAGGGAGCTCCTACAATGAGCAGTTCTTC.

This clonotype was counted only a few times. This chain connects TRBV7-2 to TRBJ2-3, with 16 bases that match TRBD2. From germline, CDR1 is SGHTA and CDR2 FQGNSA. The V and J ends lost 5 bases and 1 base, in that order; junction bases with no gene match: 6. The CDR3 length is 18 residues. The CDR3 region has the DNA TGTGCCAGCAGCGCTCCGGGACTAGCGGGGGGGGGCACAGATACGCAGTATTTT. Protein sequence: CASSAPGLAGGGTDTQYF.

The gene calls are TRBV20-1 and TRBJ1-5; D uncertain. Germline CDR1 is DFQATT and CDR2 is SNEGSKA (reference sequence). Trimming stripped 3 bases from V and 1 base from J, with 10 bases between. This CDR3 spans 14 amino acids. The CDR3 DNA reads as TGCAGTGCTAGGGCAGGAGCCAGCAATCAGCCCCAGCATTTT. Translated: CSARAGASNQPQHF.

This chain connects TRBV4-3 to TRBJ2-5, with 10 bases fitting TRBD2. The V gene end was trimmed by 0 bases and the J gene end by 5 bases; junction bases not matched to a gene: 18. This CDR3 has 20 residues. Per the germline V gene, CDR1 is LGHNA and CDR2 is YSLEER. This CDR3 reads CASSQDRFLGLAGEEETQYF. DNA of the CDR3: TGCGCCAGCAGCCAAGACCGATTCCTAGGGCTAGCGGGGGAGGAGGAGACCCAGTACTTC.

This rearrangement joins TRBV5-1 to TRBJ2-1; D gene unclear. The CDR3 runs to 11 residues. Between the trimmed V and J ends, which lost 4 bases and 8 bases, there was a span of 7 bases. The germline gives CDR1 SGHRS, CDR2 YFSETQ. The chain's CDR3 is CASSGSYEQFF. The CDR3 DNA reads as TGCGCCAGCAGCGGCTCTTATGAGCAGTTCTTC.

This clonotype was seen a few times. The V call is TRBV29-1, the J call TRBJ2-3; 10 bases match TRBD2. The length of the CDR3 is 15 residues. The germline V gene has CDR1 SQVTM and CDR2 ANQGSEA. With 4 bases clipped from V and 9 bases from J, the junction kept 13 bases outside the gene matches. This chain's CDR3 is CSVVLAGAHVGTQYF. CDR3 nucleotides: TGCAGCGTTGTTCTAGCGGGGGCCCATGTAGGCACGCAGTATTTT.